This is a list of T cell receptor beta chains from one sample in a study of blood T cell repertoires in COVID-19. TCRdb's table, derived via immunoSEQ multiplex PCR, lists solely in-frame clones and lacks some. The data contain about 480,000 clones, 70% to 90% of them singletons. Material for sequencing was PBMCs or T cells enriched from blood (not recorded which). These receptors were obtained from a woman aged 40-49 years who had recovered from COVID-19. CDR3s include the opening cysteine and the closing phenylalanine or tryptophan. D genes are given only for firm matches. Clone size, where shown, is once, few, many, or a class for clones that have expanded.

abundance	d_gene	v_gene	j_gene	CDR3aa	CDR3nt
-	TRBD2	TRBV7-9	TRBJ2-2	CASSLGPMGGRISGELFF	TGTGCCAGCAGCTTAGGACCGATGGGCGGGAGAATTTCCGGGGAGCTGTTTTTT
-	TRBD1	TRBV18	TRBJ2-7	CASSPYFPGQGSYEQYF	TGTGCCAGCTCACCTTACTTCCCGGGACAGGGGTCCTACGAGCAGTACTTC
-	-	TRBV10-3	TRBJ1-2	CAISPGQIYGYTF	TGTGCCATCAGTCCCGGACAGATCTATGGCTACACCTTC
-	-	TRBV5-1	TRBJ1-6	CASSSDLQGNSPLHF	TGCGCCAGCAGCTCCGATTTACAGGGTAACTCACCCCTCCACTTT
-	-	TRBV4-1	TRBJ1-5	CASSRATGRNQPQHF	TGCGCCAGCAGCCGCGCTACAGGCCGCAATCAGCCCCAGCATTTT
-	-	TRBV2	TRBJ1-1	CASSSRQGRKTEAFF	TGTGCCAGCAGTTCACGCCAGGGGCGGAAGACTGAAGCTTTCTTT
-	-	TRBV13	TRBJ1-1	CASSLGRRNTEAFF	TGTGCCAGCAGCTTAGGACGGAGGAACACTGAAGCTTTCTTT
once	TRBD2	TRBV11-2	TRBJ2-1	CASSPRLAGDEQFF	TGTGCCAGCAGCCCCCGGCTAGCGGGAGACGAGCAGTTCTTC
-	TRBD1	TRBV7-2	TRBJ2-3	CASSRDSHTQYF	TGTGCCAGCAGTCGGGACAGCCATACGCAGTATTTT
-	TRBD2	TRBV27	TRBJ2-3	CASESIAGSTDTQYF	TGTGCCAGTGAATCAATAGCGGGGAGCACAGATACGCAGTATTTT
once	TRBD2	TRBV3-1/TRBV3-2	TRBJ2-5	CASSQIAGGRETQYF	TGTGCCAGCAGCCAAATAGCGGGAGGTCGAGAGACCCAGTACTTC
-	-	TRBV5-6	TRBJ1-4	CASSLVTGSTNEKLFF	TGTGCCAGCAGCTTGGTCACGGGATCAACTAATGAAAAACTGTTTTTT
-	-	TRBV6-6	TRBJ2-7	CASRYREYEQYF	TGTGCCAGCAGGTACAGGGAGTACGAGCAGTACTTC
-	TRBD1	TRBV3-1/TRBV3-2	TRBJ2-7	CASSQPGTGGEQYF	TGTGCCAGCAGCCAACCCGGGACAGGGGGCGAGCAGTACTTC
-	TRBD1	TRBV27	TRBJ2-3	CASSSLTGISTDTQYF	TGTGCCAGCAGTTCCCTGACAGGGATAAGCACAGATACGCAGTATTTT
few	TRBD1	TRBV19	TRBJ1-2	CASSTHTTGIGYTF	TGTGCCAGTAGTACCCATACGACAGGGATTGGCTACACCTTC
-	-	TRBV10-3	TRBJ1-3	CAIKATAGGDTIYF	TGTGCCATCAAAGCGACGGCCGGTGGTGACACCATATATTTT
-	TRBD2	TRBV3-1/TRBV3-2	TRBJ2-7	CASSLLTSEYEQYF	TGTGCCAGCAGCCTTCTGACTAGCGAATACGAGCAGTACTTC
once	-	TRBV30	TRBJ1-2	CAWSVKAGNYGYTF	TGTGCCTGGAGTGTCAAGGCGGGGAACTATGGCTACACCTTC
-	TRBD2	TRBV5-4	TRBJ2-1	CASSPSSGRAAYNEQFF	TGTGCCAGCAGCCCCAGTAGCGGGAGGGCCGCGTACAATGAGCAGTTCTTC
-	TRBD2	TRBV5-5	TRBJ2-7	CASSLKRGTSYEQYF	TGTGCCAGCAGCTTAAAGCGGGGAACCTCCTACGAGCAGTACTTC
-	-	TRBV7-9	TRBJ2-3	CASSSPESGTDTQYF	TGTGCCAGCAGCTCCCCAGAGAGCGGCACAGATACGCAGTATTTT